This TCR beta chain was observed in a study of CD8 T cells in ankylosing spondylitis. Broader study findings: Reported data indicate significant enrichment of disease-linked clones within matched ankylosing spondylitis synovial fluid. Past studies reported some motif variants in reactive arthritis synovial fluid and blood. Ankylosing spondylitis blood appeared to carry a characteristic TCR beta motif of roughly eight highly homologous variants.

On this clonotype itself: The antigen is undetermined.

For TCR beta, libraries came from quantitative 5'-RACE with molecular barcodes. MiXCR, applied by TCRdb to the 5' RACE reads, yields one record per CDR3 protein. The data contain fewer than 200,000 distinct CDR3 sequences, 15% to 20% of them seen just once; the ten biggest clones take up 4.3%. Germline V lookup: CDR1 DFQATT, CDR2 SNEGSKA (reference sequence). This CDR3 region has 15 residues. V lost 0 bases and J 2 bases, leaving 12 bases between the germline ends. The source of this sequence is a male donor between 5 and 35 years old with ankylosing spondylitis or in good health (not recorded which). The sequencing sample was made of blood, either unsorted or a sorted T cell fraction (not recorded which). This chain joins TRBV20-1 and TRBJ2-3; no reliable D call. CDR3 region: CSAREGSQPTDTQYF. The CDR3 DNA sequence: TGCAGTGCTAGAGAGGGGTCGCAGCCCACAGATACGCAGTATTTT.